These 18 T cell receptor beta chains originate from one sample sequenced in a study of T cells in Graves' hyperthyroidism and ophthalmopathy. Using RNA transcripts as the source, TCR beta CDR3 regions were amplified. RT-PCR in the first round (using the HTBI primer set) targeted the TCR CDR3. One entry per CDR3 protein results from TCRdb running MiXCR on the multiplex PCR reads. Among hundreds of thousands of distinct CDR3 sequences listed, around 14% were seen once. Source material: blood. The source is a woman between 25 and 40 years old with Graves' hyperthyroidism.

The sample holds many counts of this clonotype. The rearrangement joins TRBV5-1 to TRBJ2-7; unclear D gene. This CDR3 spans 13 amino acids. Trimming pared 4 bases from V and 3 bases from J, leaving 11 bases between. Germline V CDR1 and CDR2: SGHRS, YFSETQ. CDR3 in amino acids: CASSLGPNYEQYF. DNA for the CDR3: TGCGCCAGCAGCCTCGGGCCCAACTACGAGCAGTACTTC. The variable domain in full, with the rest retrieved from reference TRBV5-1 and TRBJ2-7, is KAGVTQTPRYLIKTRGQQVTLSCSPISGHRSVSWYQQTPGQGLQFLFEYFSETQRNKGNFPGRFSGRQFSNSRSEMNVSTLELGDSALYLCASSLGPNYEQYFGPGTRLTVT.

This sequence joins TRBV6-1 and TRBJ1-2, with D possibly being TRBD1 (6 bases). The germline gives CDR1 MNHNS, CDR2 SASEGT. V shed 5 bases and J shed 8 bases, with 15 bases lying between them. This CDR3 is 13 amino acids long. CDR3 nucleotide sequence: TGTGCCAGCAGTACCCCAGGGGATTGGGGCTACACCTTC. It codes for CASSTPGDWGYTF.

This clonotype was seen repeatedly, ten times or more. V usage is TRBV7-2 and J usage is TRBJ1-5; 7 bases agree with TRBD1. J gave up 7 bases and V 3 bases, and 9 bases lay outside the gene matches. The CDR3 length is 15 residues. Germline CDR1 is SGHTA and CDR2 is FQGNSA. The CDR3 spells CASSLGVTGYQPQHF. CDR3 sequence (DNA): TGTGCCAGCAGCTTGGGTGTGACAGGGTACCAGCCCCAGCATTTT.

This clonotype turned up a few times. The chain has TRBV5-1 and TRBJ1-2, with D unclear. Germline V gives CDR1 SGHRS, CDR2 YFSETQ. The CDR3 spans 14 residues. The V end was cut by 0 bases, the J end by 5 bases, with 11 bases between. CDR3 amino acids: CASSLAGSHYGYTF. DNA of the CDR3: TGCGCCAGCAGCTTGGCAGGCAGTCATTATGGCTACACCTTC.

CDR3 protein: CATSRELAGGARKNIQYF. CDR3 bases: TGTGCCACCAGCAGAGAACTAGCGGGAGGAGCCCGCAAAAACATTCAGTACTTC. This chain connects TRBV15 to TRBJ2-4, with 12 bases lining up with TRBD2. The CDR3 sequence is 18 residues long. Trimming took 0 bases from V and 3 from J; bases not matched to a gene: 6. Germline V gene sequence: CDR1 LNHNV, CDR2 YYDKDF (reference sequence).

The chain joins TRBV19 to TRBJ2-1; a possible D gene is TRBD2 (6 bases). The CDR3 contains 13 residues. V lost 4 bases, J lost 6 bases, and 10 bases lay in between. Germline loops: CDR1 LNHDA, CDR2 SQIVND (reference sequence). In DNA form, the CDR3 reads TGTGCCAGTAGTAAGGCGGGGTCCAATGAGCAGTTCTTC. Translated, it gives CASSKAGSNEQFF.

This clonotype was counted ten times or more. CDR3 DNA sequence: TGTGCCAGCAGCCGCAGGGGGAGCTCCTACGAGCAGTACTTC. It translates to CASSRRGSSYEQYF. The rearrangement links TRBV7-2 to TRBJ2-7, with TRBD1 matching over 7 bases. CDR3 length equals 14 residues. The ends lost 5 bases at V and 0 bases at J; junction bases unmatched: 4. Germline V gene data show CDR1 as SGHTA and CDR2 as FQGNSA. The entire variable domain, with the rest obtained from reference TRBV7-2 and TRBJ2-7, is as follows: GAGVSQSPSNKVTEKGKDVELRCDPISGHTALYWYRQSLGQGLEFLIYFQGNSAPDKSGLPSDRFSAERTGGSVSTLTIQRTQQEDSAVYLCASSRRGSSYEQYFGPGTRLTVT.

This chain uses TRBV24-1 with TRBJ2-5; 13 bases line up with TRBD2. V lost 4 bases, J lost 4 bases, and 5 bases stayed unmatched. The length of the CDR3 is 16 residues. CDR1 and CDR2 (germline): KGHDR, SFDVKD. The DNA of the CDR3 is TGTGCCACCAGTGACCGGACTAGCGGGAGTTTAGAGACCCAGTACTTC. Its translation is CATSDRTSGSLETQYF.

V is TRBV9 and J is TRBJ2-7; 8 bases match TRBD1. Germline CDR1 and CDR2: SGDLS and YYNGEE. This CDR3 is built from 14 residues. J was trimmed by 4 bases and V by 3 bases; bases with no gene match: 6. CDR3 coding DNA: TGTGCCAGCAGCGGACCGGGACAGGATTACGAGCAGTACTTC. This encodes CASSGPGQDYEQYF.

This clonotype was picked up many times. The chain carries TRBV2 and TRBJ2-3, with D hard to call. CDR1 SNHLY and CDR2 FYNNEI come from the germline V gene. The CDR3 is 14 amino acids. Trimming removed 3 bases from V and 1 base from J, with 8 bases in between. CDR3 region: CASSDGWGTDTQYF. The CDR3 DNA reads as TGTGCCAGCAGTGATGGCTGGGGCACAGATACGCAGTATTTT.

The table lists this clonotype with many counts. V usage is TRBV5-1 and J usage is TRBJ2-3; TRBD2 aligns across 13 bases. V lost 3 bases, J lost 0 bases, and 4 bases stayed unmatched. The CDR3 sequence is 17 residues long. In germline, CDR1 is SGHRS, CDR2 YFSETQ. The CDR3 nucleotides are TGCGCCAGCAGCTCCGGACTAGCGGGAGCTAGCACAGATACGCAGTATTTT. Encoded protein: CASSSGLAGASTDTQYF.

This clonotype was counted many times. CDR3 in amino acids: CASSPDRSETQYF. Here the CDR3 DNA reads TGCGCCAGCAGCCCGGACAGGTCAGAGACCCAGTACTTC. The chain couples TRBV5-1 to TRBJ2-5; 7 bases match TRBD1. This CDR3 has 13 residues. J gave up 4 bases and V 4 bases, and 4 bases lay outside the gene matches. Germline V lookup: CDR1 SGHRS, CDR2 YFSETQ.

The table lists this clonotype with many counts. The chain carries TRBV18 and TRBJ2-1; D call uncertain. CDR1 is KGHSH and CDR2 is LQKENI in the germline V gene. CDR3 size: 15 residues. V gave up 1 base and J gave up 0 bases, with 7 bases separating them. For the CDR3, the DNA is TGTGCCAGCTCACCACAAAGTGGCTCCTACAATGAGCAGTTCTTC. This translates into CASSPQSGSYNEQFF.

This clonotype has just a few counts. The chain couples TRBV10-1 to TRBJ2-3; D is possibly TRBD2 (6 bases). Trimming removed 2 bases from V and 5 bases from J, with 14 bases in between. The CDR3 contains 15 residues. Germline CDR1 reads WNHNN; CDR2 reads SYGVQD (reference sequence). CDR3 nucleotides: TGCGCCAGCAGTGAGACACCGGGAGCCCGAGATACGCAGTATTTT. Translating it yields CASSETPGARDTQYF.

The table lists this clonotype with a few counts. The chain recombines TRBV5-5 with TRBJ2-1; TRBD1 aligns across 7 bases. This CDR3 has 16 amino acids. J lost 4 bases, V lost 4 bases, and 11 bases had no gene match. Germline CDR1 reads SGHKS; CDR2 reads YYEKEE (reference sequence). Here the CDR3 reads CASSTFTGTAYNEQFF. In DNA, the CDR3 is TGTGCCAGCAGCACCTTCACCGGGACAGCATACAATGAGCAGTTCTTC.

This clonotype has a count of ten or more. The CDR3 DNA sequence: TGCAGTGCTAGATTGGACTCAAGCTCCACAGATACGCAGTATTTT. As protein: CSARLDSSSTDTQYF. The rearrangement uses TRBV20-1 and TRBJ2-3; TRBD2 is a possible D gene (5 bases). In germline, CDR1 is DFQATT, CDR2 SNEGSKA (reference sequence). The CDR3 has 15 residues. The V gene lost 2 bases and the J gene lost 2 bases, with 14 bases spanning the gap.

In its sample, this clonotype was seen many times. The chain combines TRBV7-9 with TRBJ2-7; D is unclear. The V gene's germline CDR1 is SEHNR and CDR2 FQNEAQ (reference sequence). Trimming shortened V by 2 bases and J by 1 base, and 6 bases separated the two germline ends. The length of the CDR3 is 13 residues. The CDR3 protein is CASSLSGSYEQYF. The CDR3 region has the DNA TGTGCCAGCAGCTTATCAGGATCCTACGAGCAGTACTTC.

This clonotype has just a few counts. The J gene is TRBJ2-1, the V gene TRBV7-9; D gene uncertain. The germline CDR1 and CDR2 sequences are SEHNR and FQNEAQ (reference sequence). CDR3 length: 13 residues. The germline V and J ends were trimmed by 1 base and 6 bases, with 7 bases remaining between them. This CDR3 is CASSLDLGNEQFF. For the CDR3, the DNA is TGTGCCAGCAGCTTAGATTTGGGCAATGAGCAGTTCTTC.